A selection of T cell receptor beta chains follows, all from one sample in a study of T cell repertoires in cytomegalovirus infection. Antigens of these TCRs are unknown. TCRdb reanalysed the reads using MiXCR and keeps one entry per CDR3 protein. The sample consists of about 360,000 distinct CDR3 sequences, roughly 34% of them appearing once. This specimen was cultured PBMCs, taken from culture after CMV antigen stimulation. Source of these receptors: a human donor in good health (CMV status not recorded). Some clones in this sample may be carry-over from other donors' samples. The CDR3 runs from the conserved cysteine through the conserved F or W. A D gene is named only where the DNA matches it firmly. A clone size is listed for some rows: how often the clone was seen (once, few, many), or a class if it is expanded.

CDR3: CASSLMTGRSSDTQYF
DNA: TGTGCCAGCAGCTTAATGACGGGAAGATCTTCAGATACGCAGTATTTT
D: .
length: 16
size: few
J: TRBJ2-3
V: TRBV7-2

CDR3: CASRRPPGEFF
DNA: TGTGCCAGCAGAAGGCCCCCCGGGGAGTTCTTC
D: .
length: 11
size: .
J: TRBJ2-1
V: TRBV27

CDR3: CASSYLIRTGGPPEQYF
DNA: TGTGCCAGCAGTTACCTTATAAGAACCGGGGGACCTCCCGAGCAGTACTTC
D: .
length: 17
size: few
J: TRBJ2-7
V: TRBV6-2/TRBV6-3

CDR3: CASSSGLAGDGSQYF
DNA: TGCGCCAGCAGCTCGGGACTAGCGGGAGATGGATCGCAGTATTTT
D: TRBD2
length: 15
size: .
J: TRBJ2-3
V: TRBV5-1

CDR3: CASSEFGGRHYGYTF
DNA: TGTGCCAGCAGTGAATTCGGGGGACGGCACTATGGCTACACCTTC
D: .
length: 15
size: .
J: TRBJ1-2
V: TRBV25-1

CDR3: CASSLRRMDTQYF
DNA: TGTGCCAGCAGCTTGAGGCGGATGGATACGCAGTATTTT
D: .
length: 13
size: .
J: TRBJ2-3
V: TRBV7-2

CDR3: CASSINMNTEAFF
DNA: TGTGCCAGCAGCATCAACATGAACACTGAAGCTTTCTTT
D: .
length: 13
size: .
J: TRBJ1-1
V: TRBV7-2

CDR3: CASRTSGIVTQYF
DNA: TGTGCCAGCAGGACTAGCGGTATTGTTACGCAGTATTTT
D: TRBD2
length: 13
size: few
J: TRBJ2-3
V: TRBV6-5

CDR3: CASSFVAGNQETQYF
DNA: TGTGCCAGCAGCTTCGTAGCGGGGAACCAAGAGACCCAGTACTTC
D: TRBD2
length: 15
size: many
J: TRBJ2-5
V: TRBV7-2

CDR3: CASTDATSGRTNEQFF
DNA: TGTGCCAGCACCGACGCGACTAGCGGGAGGACCAATGAGCAGTTCTTC
D: TRBD2
length: 16
size: .
J: TRBJ2-1
V: TRBV12-3/TRBV12-4

CDR3: CASSLFDGAEETQYF
DNA: TGTGCCAGCAGCTTATTCGACGGAGCTGAAGAGACCCAGTACTTC
D: .
length: 15
size: .
J: TRBJ2-5
V: TRBV11-2

CDR3: CASSLTGGGRANEQFF
DNA: TGTGCCAGCAGCTTAACGGGTGGCGGGAGGGCCAATGAGCAGTTCTTC
D: TRBD2
length: 16
size: few
J: TRBJ2-1
V: TRBV7-3

CDR3: CASSSTLAGDGNEQFF
DNA: TGTGCCAGCAGCTCTACTCTAGCGGGAGACGGTAATGAGCAGTTCTTC
D: TRBD2
length: 16
size: .
J: TRBJ2-1
V: TRBV7-3

CDR3: CASSPYSGTDTQYF
DNA: TGTGCCAGCTCACCCTATAGCGGCACAGATACGCAGTATTTT
D: .
length: 14
size: .
J: TRBJ2-3
V: TRBV18

CDR3: CASREDRSSYNEQFF
DNA: TGTGCCAGCAGGGAGGACCGATCCTCCTACAATGAGCAGTTCTTC
D: .
length: 15
size: .
J: TRBJ2-1
V: TRBV2

CDR3: CASSPFPRTSRARTQYF
DNA: TGTGCCAGTAGCCCCTTCCCCCGGACTAGTAGGGCGCGGACCCAGTACTTC
D: TRBD2
length: 17
size: few
J: TRBJ2-5
V: TRBV19

CDR3: CASSYSKAQRRFF
DNA: TGTGCCAGCAGTTACTCGAAAGCTCAGCGGCGGTTCTTC
D: .
length: 13
size: .
J: TRBJ2-1
V: TRBV6-8

CDR3: CASSLRTSVHNEQFF
DNA: TGCGCCAGCAGCCTTAGGACTAGCGTTCACAATGAGCAGTTCTTC
D: TRBD2
length: 15
size: few
J: TRBJ2-1
V: TRBV5-1

CDR3: CATTPRGYGYTF
DNA: TGTGCCACTACGCCGAGGGGTTACGGCTACACCTTC
D: .
length: 12
size: .
J: TRBJ1-2
V: TRBV19

CDR3: CSVDTQYF
DNA: TGCAGTGTAGATACGCAGTATTTT
D: .
length: 8
size: .
J: TRBJ2-3
V: TRBV20-1

CDR3: CASSQGDSLNTEAFF
DNA: TGCGCCAGCAGCCAGGGGGACAGCTTGAACACTGAAGCTTTCTTT
D: TRBD1
length: 15
size: .
J: TRBJ1-1
V: TRBV4-3

CDR3: CSANHADQPQHF
DNA: TGCAGTGCTAATCACGCTGATCAGCCCCAGCATTTT
D: .
length: 12
size: once
J: TRBJ1-5
V: TRBV20-1

CDR3: CASSESGTGDSPLHF
DNA: TGTGCCAGCAGTGAGTCCGGGACAGGGGATTCACCCCTCCACTTT
D: TRBD1
length: 15
size: .
J: TRBJ1-6
V: TRBV25-1

CDR3: CASSYLTGQGINQPQHF
DNA: TGTGCCAGTAGTTACCTCACTGGACAGGGGATCAATCAGCCCCAGCATTTT
D: TRBD1
length: 17
size: .
J: TRBJ1-5
V: TRBV19

CDR3: CSARGRNTGELFF
DNA: TGCAGTGCCAGGGGTAGGAACACCGGGGAGCTGTTTTTT
D: .
length: 13
size: .
J: TRBJ2-2
V: TRBV20-1

CDR3: CASSSDTFLYGYTF
DNA: TGTGCCAGCAGTAGCGACACCTTCCTCTATGGCTACACCTTC
D: .
length: 14
size: .
J: TRBJ1-2
V: TRBV7-2

CDR3: CASSLGTTHQPQHF
DNA: TGTGCCAGCAGCCTCGGGACAACCCATCAGCCCCAGCATTTT
D: .
length: 14
size: .
J: TRBJ1-5
V: TRBV6-5

CDR3: CAISEGTSGRVEQFF
DNA: TGTGCCATCAGTGAGGGGACTAGCGGGAGGGTTGAGCAGTTCTTC
D: TRBD2
length: 15
size: .
J: TRBJ2-1
V: TRBV10-3

CDR3: CASSAGGTSGPRGSGQFF
DNA: TGTGCCAGTAGTGCCGGAGGGACTAGCGGGCCTCGTGGTTCTGGGCAGTTCTTC
D: TRBD2
length: 18
size: .
J: TRBJ2-1
V: TRBV19

CDR3: CASSSPGTTSSNEQFF
DNA: TGTGCCAGCAGCTCACCCGGGACTACCTCCAGCAATGAGCAGTTCTTC
D: TRBD2
length: 16
size: many
J: TRBJ2-1
V: TRBV7-2

CDR3: CASSELVAGKTYSETQYF
DNA: TGTGCCAGCAGTGAGTTGGTAGCGGGAAAGACTTACTCGGAGACCCAGTACTTC
D: TRBD2
length: 18
size: .
J: TRBJ2-5
V: TRBV6-1

CDR3: CASSPGLGGSFVYNEQFF
DNA: TGTGCCAGCAGCCCCGGGTTGGGCGGGAGTTTTGTGTACAATGAGCAGTTCTTC
D: TRBD2
length: 18
size: .
J: TRBJ2-1
V: TRBV14

CDR3: CASSLTEVGTQYF
DNA: TGTGCCAGCAGCCTGACAGAAGTTGGGACCCAGTACTTC
D: .
length: 13
size: .
J: TRBJ2-5
V: TRBV7-2

CDR3: CASSVVDFSYNEQFF
DNA: TGTGCCAGCAGCGTAGTAGACTTCTCCTACAATGAGCAGTTCTTC
D: .
length: 15
size: few
J: TRBJ2-1
V: TRBV9

CDR3: CASSLDRGGYGYTF
DNA: TGTGCCAGCAGCTTAGACAGGGGCGGCTATGGCTACACCTTC
D: TRBD1
length: 14
size: .
J: TRBJ1-2
V: TRBV7-2

CDR3: CASREGYTEAFF
DNA: TGTGCCAGCAGAGAGGGTTACACTGAAGCTTTCTTT
D: .
length: 12
size: .
J: TRBJ1-1
V: TRBV7-2

CDR3: CASSYLGGWANVLTF
DNA: TGTGCCAGCAGTTACTTGGGGGGCTGGGCCAACGTCCTGACTTTC
D: .
length: 15
size: few
J: TRBJ2-6
V: TRBV6-2/TRBV6-3

CDR3: CSVERGGNTGELFF
DNA: TGCAGCGTTGAACGTGGGGGGAACACCGGGGAGCTGTTTTTT
D: .
length: 14
size: once
J: TRBJ2-2
V: TRBV29-1

CDR3: CASSSDIRADTQYF
DNA: TGTGCCAGCAGCTCTGACATCCGCGCAGATACGCAGTATTTT
D: .
length: 14
size: .
J: TRBJ2-3
V: TRBV5-6

CDR3: CASSIVGYNEQFF
DNA: TGTGCCAGTAGTATAGTTGGGTACAATGAGCAGTTCTTC
D: .
length: 13
size: .
J: TRBJ2-1
V: TRBV19